The count of the clone carrying this T cell receptor beta chain is one. In the source study's methods: Nucleated cell counts were estimated from reference gene primer amplification. Sequencing used immunoSEQ multiplex PCR; TCRdb keeps in-frame clones, though not all of them. V, J and clone size were drawn from that table, and D and trimming were deduced from the DNA. There are some 220,000 clones in the sample; roughly 85% occur only once, and about 2.4% lies in the top ten. The data derive from a study of blood T cell repertoires in COVID-19. The overall study: Whether acute or convalescent, the COVID-19 samples came from the United States, Italy and Spain. Sources were T cells, B-cell-depleted T cells, or PBMCs; the material itself was cDNA or gDNA.

Trimming left V 2 bases short and J 7 bases short, with 14 bases between. Per germline, CDR1 KGHSH and CDR2 LQKENI. There are 14 residues in the CDR3. Enrolled during active infection, Seattle patients were then followed longitudinally. This TCR derives from a woman aged 70 to 79 with COVID-19, enrolled during active disease. V usage is TRBV18 and J usage is TRBJ1-1; possibly TRBD1 for D (5 bases). The sequenced sample consisted of peripheral blood. The CDR3 here is CASSPVDSYFEAFF. CDR3 DNA sequence: TGTGCCAGCTCACCAGTCGACAGCTATTTTGAAGCTTTCTTT.